Presented here are 28 T cell receptor beta chains from one specimen sequenced in a study of shared clonotypes between healthy human individuals. Assay: immunoSEQ multiplex PCR; the TCRdb copy retains only in-frame clones and omits some. The table lists about 2 million clones, over 85% of them singletons. The sample was naive CD4+ T cells sorted from blood. Regarding subset: CD45RA+ positively selected. Receptors were obtained from a man younger than 35 in good health.

Notes on this clone: Other DNA sequences in this specimen translate into the identical CDR3. The genes are TRBV7-2 and TRBJ1-3; D ambiguous. The CDR3 has 16 residues. Trimming shortened V by 3 bases and J by 0 bases, and 12 bases separated the two germline ends. CDR1 is SGHTA, CDR2 FQGNSA, per germline. CDR3 nucleotides: TGTGCCAGCAGCTTGAGGGTTTCCTCCTCTGGAAACACCATATATTTT. This sequence encodes CASSLRVSSSGNTIYF.

The V gene is TRBV7-9, the J gene TRBJ2-1, with TRBD1 identical over 7 bases. CDR1 is SEHNR and CDR2 is FQNEAQ in the germline V gene (reference sequence). CDR3 length equals 16 residues. V was pared by 0 bases and J by 6 bases, with 8 bases of the junction left unmatched. The CDR3 loop reads CASSLAGTEKGNEQFF. CDR3 sequence (DNA): TGTGCCAGCAGCTTAGCCGGGACAGAGAAGGGCAATGAGCAGTTCTTC.

The CDR3 DNA reads TGTGCCAGCAGCTCGGGACAGGGGTTCTCCTACGAGCAGTACTTC. Protein: CASSSGQGFSYEQYF. The chain couples TRBV5-4 to TRBJ2-7, with TRBD1 identical over 10 bases. The CDR3 is made up of 15 amino acids. Unmatched junction bases numbered 3, after V lost 3 bases and J lost 0 bases. Germline CDR1 SGHNT, CDR2 YYREEE (reference sequence).

For the CDR3, the DNA is TGCAGCGGGACTAGCGGGAGTAACGGCGAGCAGTACTTC. The encoded protein is CSGTSGSNGEQYF. The chain links TRBV29-1 to TRBJ2-7; TRBD2 agrees at 13 bases. The germline V gene encodes CDR1 SQVTM and CDR2 ANQGSEA. The CDR3 loop spans 13 amino acids. Trimming cost V 7 bases and J 6 bases; bases outside gene matches: 6.

The chain uses TRBV7-2 and TRBJ1-3; TRBD1 is a possible D gene (5 bases). Trimming pared 5 bases from V and 0 bases from J, leaving 11 bases between. The CDR3 runs to 15 residues. Per germline, CDR1 SGHTA and CDR2 FQGNSA. DNA for the CDR3: TGTGCCAGCAGCCGTCAGGGCAACTCTGGAAACACCATATATTTT. The encoded protein is CASSRQGNSGNTIYF.

This clone appeared once. This chain joins TRBV6-1 and TRBJ2-5; the D gene could be TRBD1 or TRBD2 (6 bases each). The CDR3 covers 15 residues. The germline V and J ends were trimmed by 7 bases and 1 base, with 16 bases remaining between them. Germline CDR1 MNHNS, CDR2 SASEGT. The CDR3 here is CASTRGGGIQETQYF. DNA of the CDR3: TGTGCCAGCACTCGCGGAGGGGGAATCCAAGAGACCCAGTACTTC.

The chain carries TRBV5-5 and TRBJ1-5; a weak D match, TRBD1 (5 bases). Germline CDR1 is SGHKS and CDR2 is YYEKEE (reference sequence). The CDR3 contains 16 residues. V lost 0 bases and J 1 base, leaving 11 bases between the germline ends. The CDR3 coding sequence is TGTGCCAGCAGCTTGGTGGGGGGTGTGAGCAATCAGCCCCAGCATTTT. This gives the protein CASSLVGGVSNQPQHF.

The CDR3 DNA follows: TGTGCCAGCAGAGTAGGAAGCTCTGGAAACACCATATATTTT. This gives the protein CASRVGSSGNTIYF. The genes are TRBV2 and TRBJ1-3; D is uncertain. CDR3 length: 14 amino acids. CDR1 is SNHLY, CDR2 FYNNEI, per germline. V lost 6 bases and J lost 0, with 9 bases in between.

J is TRBJ1-2 and V is TRBV6-1; TRBD1 matches at 9 bases. From germline, CDR1 is MNHNS and CDR2 SASEGT. V shed 6 bases, J shed 2 bases, and the junction held 4 bases outside the gene matches. This CDR3 contains 14 residues. The DNA for the CDR3 is TGTGCCAGCAGATCACAGGGGGCAAACTATGGCTACACCTTC. Translating it yields CASRSQGANYGYTF.

The chain is built from TRBV10-2 and TRBJ2-7, with D perhaps given as TRBD1 or TRBD2 (5 bases each). This CDR3 has 15 residues. Germline V gene lookup returns CDR1 WSHSY and CDR2 SAAADI. Trimming pared 5 bases from V and 0 bases from J, leaving 14 bases between. The CDR3 loop reads CASSWDRPSSYEQYF. The CDR3 DNA follows: TGCGCCAGCAGTTGGGACCGGCCAAGCTCCTACGAGCAGTACTTC.

This clone was seen a single time. The rearrangement uses TRBV9 and TRBJ1-1, with 7 nucleotides matching TRBD1. V was pared by 4 bases and J by 5 bases, with 5 bases of the junction left unmatched. The V gene's germline CDR1 is SGDLS and CDR2 YYNGEE. This CDR3 has 13 residues. The chain's CDR3 is CASSPDRETEAFF. The CDR3 bases are TGTGCCAGCAGCCCCGACAGGGAGACTGAAGCTTTCTTT.

V is TRBV11-1 and J is TRBJ2-6; D is unclear. Trimming pared 1 base from V and 2 bases from J, leaving 9 bases between. The CDR3 length is 16 residues. Germline CDR1 reads SGHAT; CDR2 reads FQDESV (reference sequence). The CDR3, as DNA: TGTGCCAGCAGCTTAGTAGGTCGTACTGGGGCCAACGTCCTGACTTTC. This codes for CASSLVGRTGANVLTF. Full variable domain (missing parts from reference TRBV11-1 and TRBJ2-6): EAEVAQSPRYKITEKSQAVAFWCDPISGHATLYWYRQILGQGPELLVQFQDESVVDDSQLPKDRFSAERLKGVDSTLKIQPAELGDSAMYLCASSLVGRTGANVLTFGAGSRLTVL.

The rearrangement links TRBV7-8 to TRBJ1-4, with D possibly matching TRBD1 (6 bases). Germline V gene lookup returns CDR1 SGHVS and CDR2 FQNEAQ. The CDR3 is 15 amino acids. Deletions cut 1 base from V and 8 bases from J, with 14 bases between. The CDR3 spells CASSLGGAGAEKLFF. The CDR3 DNA reads as TGTGCCAGCAGCTTAGGGGGGGCAGGGGCGGAAAAACTGTTTTTT.

This chain uses TRBV18 with TRBJ2-7; possible D gene TRBD1, 6 bases. The V end lost 3 bases, the J end lost 3 bases, and 9 bases lay between the germline ends. Germline lookup yields CDR1 KGHSH and CDR2 LQKENI. CDR3 length equals 13 residues. CDR3 DNA sequence: TGTGCCAGCTCACCCCAGGGGTACTACGAGCAGTACTTC. Protein: CASSPQGYYEQYF. Full variable domain (remainder filled in from reference TRBV18 and TRBJ2-7): NAGVMQNPRHLVRRRGQEARLRCSPMKGHSHVYWYRQLPEEGLKFMVYLQKENIIDESGMPKERFSAEFPKEGPSILRIQQVVRGDSAAYFCASSPQGYYEQYFGPGTRLTVT.

This rearrangement joins TRBV7-8 to TRBJ1-1; no firm D call. Looked up from germline, CDR1 is SGHVS and CDR2 is FQNEAQ. There are 15 residues in the CDR3. Trimming took off 6 bases at V and 0 bases at J, with 14 bases between the two ends. CDR3 DNA: TGTGCCAGCAGGCCGAGGGCGGCTCTGAACACTGAAGCTTTCTTT. Translation: CASRPRAALNTEAFF. The full variable domain, in which reference TRBV7-8 and TRBJ1-1 provide the parts outside the CDR3, is GAGVSQSPRYKVAKRGQDVALRCDPISGHVSLFWYQQALGQGPEFLTYFQNEAQLDKSGLPSDRFFAERPEGSVSTLKIQRTQQEDSAVYLCASRPRAALNTEAFFGQGTRLTVV.

This rearrangement joins TRBV11-2 to TRBJ2-7; TRBD1 aligns across 7 bases. CDR3 length equals 14 residues. Germline assignment: CDR1 SGHAT and CDR2 FQNNGV. V lost 1 base to trimming and J lost 2 bases; unmatched junction nucleotides: 2. The CDR3 DNA reads as TGTGCCAGCAGCTTAGCGGGACAGACCTACGAGCAGTACTTC. Its translation: CASSLAGQTYEQYF.

The V and J genes are TRBV27 and TRBJ1-2; D might be TRBD1 (5 bases). The CDR3 sequence is 14 residues long. V gave up 6 bases and J gave up 4 bases, with 15 bases separating them. Per the germline V gene, CDR1 is MNHEY and CDR2 is SMNVEV (reference sequence). The CDR3 bases are TGTGCCAGCAGGGACTTAGACAGCATCTATGGCTACACCTTC. This sequence encodes CASRDLDSIYGYTF.

The chain employs TRBV11-2 and TRBJ2-3; D unclear. V lost 0 bases and J 0 bases, leaving 7 bases between the germline ends. CDR1 SGHAT and CDR2 FQNNGV come from the germline V gene. The CDR3 sequence is 15 residues long. The CDR3 coding sequence is TGTGCCAGCAGCTTAGATCACCGCAGCACAGATACGCAGTATTTT. Translating gives CASSLDHRSTDTQYF.

V gene TRBV6-1 combines with J gene TRBJ1-5; 8 bases match TRBD1. J gave up 7 bases and V 11 bases, and 10 bases lay outside the gene matches. This CDR3 spans 13 amino acids. Germline assignment: CDR1 MNHNS and CDR2 SASEGT. The CDR3 nucleotides read TGTGCCGGTGCCCTCGACAGGGGACAGCCCCAGCATTTT. Protein: CAGALDRGQPQHF.

The rearrangement uses TRBV28 and TRBJ1-2; D possibly corresponds to TRBD1 (5 bases). Germline CDR1 is MDHEN and CDR2 is SYDVKM. There are 18 residues in the CDR3. Trimming removed 2 bases from V and 5 bases from J, with 24 bases in between. The CDR3 is CASSLPRGGVTLGYGYTF. DNA for the CDR3: TGTGCCAGCAGTTTACCCCGGGGGGGGGTAACCCTTGGGTATGGCTACACCTTC.

On this clone: Different DNA sequences within this sample yield the same CDR3. J is TRBJ2-7 and V is TRBV10-3; 10 nucleotides line up with TRBD1. V gave up 2 bases and J gave up 3 bases; unmatched junction bases: 1. Per the germline V gene, CDR1 is ENHRY and CDR2 is SYGVKD. The CDR3 runs 14 residues. This CDR3 reads CAISEGQGGYEQYF. In nucleotides, the CDR3 is TGTGCCATCAGTGAGGGACAGGGGGGCTACGAGCAGTACTTC.

This clone was detected once. The V call is TRBV9, the J call TRBJ2-7; either TRBD1 or TRBD2 may supply D (5 bases each). From germline, CDR1 is SGDLS and CDR2 YYNGEE. V shed 2 bases and J shed 4 bases, with 16 bases lying between them. The CDR3 contains 15 residues. CDR3 residues: CASSVRGTSGYEQYF. The CDR3 nucleotides read TGTGCCAGCAGCGTGAGGGGCACGTCCGGGTACGAGCAGTACTTC.

This rearrangement joins TRBV6-1 to TRBJ1-5; unclear D gene. The CDR3 runs to 15 residues. Germline CDR1 and CDR2: MNHNS and SASEGT. The V and J ends lost 6 bases and 7 bases respectively, with 19 bases between them. CDR3 sequence reads: CASSGAGPWVQPQHF. In DNA, the CDR3 is TGTGCCAGCAGCGGTGCTGGGCCATGGGTCCAGCCCCAGCATTTT.

The V and J genes are TRBV7-8 and TRBJ2-7; D is tentatively TRBD1 or TRBD2 (5 bases each). This CDR3 is built from 14 residues. The V and J ends lost 4 bases and 4 bases respectively, with 14 bases between them. Germline CDR1 SGHVS, CDR2 FQNEAQ. CDR3 residues: CASSWGKRLYEQYF. The DNA of the CDR3 is TGTGCCAGCAGCTGGGGGAAGCGGCTGTACGAGCAGTACTTC.

Notes on this clone: Within the sample, other DNA sequences also encode this same CDR3. The genes are TRBV30 and TRBJ1-2; 7 bases line up with TRBD1. With 0 bases clipped from V and 2 bases from J, the junction kept 3 bases outside the gene matches. Germline CDR1 GTSNPN, CDR2 SVGIG (reference sequence). This CDR3 is 14 amino acids long. CDR3 region: CAWSVPGGNYGYTF. The CDR3 nucleotides read TGTGCCTGGAGTGTACCAGGGGGGAACTATGGCTACACCTTC.

The chain combines TRBV10-3 with TRBJ1-4, with unresolved D. Deletions cut 0 bases from V and 4 bases from J, with 3 bases between. CDR3 length: 13 residues. Germline V gene data show CDR1 as ENHRY and CDR2 as SYGVKD. The CDR3 nucleotides read TGTGCCATCAGTGAGTCGATTAATGAAAAACTGTTTTTT. Amino acid sequence: CAISESINEKLFF.

The chain combines TRBV7-2 with TRBJ2-1, with 12 bases that match TRBD2. The CDR3 extends over 16 amino acids. The germline V gene encodes CDR1 SGHTA and CDR2 FQGNSA. Trimming took 5 bases from V and 5 from J; bases not matched to a gene: 7. CDR3 coding DNA: TGTGCCAGCAGCCTAACGACTAGCGGGGGAAACAATGAGCAGTTCTTC. Translation: CASSLTTSGGNNEQFF. Variable domain in full (rest from reference TRBV7-2 and TRBJ2-1): GAGVSQSPSNKVTEKGKDVELRCDPISGHTALYWYRQSLGQGLEFLIYFQGNSAPDKSGLPSDRFSAERTGGSVSTLTIQRTQQEDSAVYLCASSLTTSGGNNEQFFGPGTRLTVL.

The chain joins TRBV5-1 to TRBJ2-2, with TRBD1 as a possible D gene (6 bases). This CDR3 has 16 residues. The V end lost 5 bases, the J end lost 4 bases, and 18 bases lay between the germline ends. Per the germline V gene, CDR1 is SGHRS and CDR2 is YFSETQ. CDR3 sequence (DNA): TGCGCCAGCAGTCAAGCTTCTCCCAGGGGCACCGGGGAGCTGTTTTTT. Its translation is CASSQASPRGTGELFF.